This T cell receptor (beta chain) was found in a study of blood T cell repertoires in COVID-19. Per the study methods: Scientists estimated how many nucleated cells there were by amplifying reference gene primers. TCRdb's copy holds only in-frame clones and misses some; the assay was immunoSEQ multiplex PCR. The V and J calls and clone size were taken over from that table, and D and trimming were inferred from the DNA. Among under 45,000 clones listed, roughly nine tenths were seen once. This clone showed up just once. V lost 4 bases to trimming and J lost 0 bases, with 12 bases between them. CDR1 is SGHRS, CDR2 YFSETQ, per germline. The CDR3 consists of 15 residues.

This chain joins TRBV5-1 and TRBJ2-3, with D possibly TRBD2 on 6 matching bases. This TCR derives from a woman older than 75 in a cohort sampled during active or convalescent COVID-19. The sample taken for sequencing was peripheral blood. The CDR3 DNA is TGCGCCAGCAGCGTAAAGAGCGGGAGCACAGATACGCAGTATTTT. Protein sequence: CASSVKSGSTDTQYF.